The 5 T cell receptor beta chains below were found in one sample sequenced in a study of blood T cell repertoires in COVID-19 (dated by TCRdb to 2020 to 2022). Library generation was performed with the immunoSEQ multiplex PCR assay. Sourced from immuneACCESS, this table was stored by TCRdb with only in-frame sequences that have V and J called. A share of the clones is absent; for the studies checked, an unresolved V gene accounts for under half, and the remainder has no known explanation. This sample comprises approximately 490,000 clones, about 90% of them detected only once. The leading ten clones occupy about 0.75% of the sample. The sequenced material came from PBMCs or T cells enriched from blood (not recorded which). These receptors came from a woman aged 18-29 years who had recovered from COVID-19.

The rearrangement joins TRBV3-1 (or the pseudogene TRBV3-2) to TRBJ2-5; 11 bases are a match to TRBD2. The junction had 11 bases not matched to a gene; V was cut back by 0 bases and J by 5 bases. Germline V gene data show CDR1 as LGHDT and CDR2 as YNNKEL (reference sequence). The CDR3 runs to 18 residues. The CDR3 is CASSQEGIAGGQWETQYF. CDR3 DNA: TGTGCCAGCAGCCAAGAAGGAATAGCGGGGGGGCAGTGGGAGACCCAGTACTTC.

V is TRBV6-4 and J is TRBJ2-7; tentatively, D is TRBD2 (6 bases). Germline V gene lookup returns CDR1 MRHNA and CDR2 SNTAGT. The CDR3 covers 13 residues. Trimming shortened V by 6 bases and J by 6 bases, and 15 bases separated the two germline ends. CDR3 in amino acids: CASSQLKEGEQYF. The CDR3 DNA reads as TGTGCCAGCAGCCAACTTAAGGAGGGCGAGCAGTACTTC.

This chain links TRBV19 with TRBJ1-6; D is undetermined. Trimming shortened V by 3 bases and J by 3 bases, and 9 bases separated the two germline ends. The CDR3 consists of 15 residues. Germline CDR1 reads LNHDA; CDR2 reads SQIVND (reference sequence). The DNA of the CDR3 is TGTGCCAGTAGTATGGAGGGATACTATAATTCACCCCTCCACTTT. Translated, it gives CASSMEGYYNSPLHF.

A few counts support this clone. V usage is TRBV29-1 and J usage is TRBJ1-1; D is unclear. Trimming shortened V by 5 bases and J by 1 base, and 14 bases separated the two germline ends. CDR3 length: 14 amino acids. CDR1 is SQVTM and CDR2 is ANQGSEA in the germline V gene. The chain's CDR3 is CSVTEGEWNTEAFF. CDR3 sequence (DNA): TGCAGCGTTACCGAGGGCGAGTGGAACACTGAAGCTTTCTTT.

Concerning this clone: An end of the junction does not agree with germline; a read error may underlie this. CDR3 in DNA: TGTGCCAGCAGTCAAGAGACAGGGGAGAGCTTT. The encoded protein is CASSQETGESF. This chain joins TRBV2 and TRBJ1-1; 8 bases line up with TRBD1. Germline V gene sequence: CDR1 SNHLY, CDR2 FYNNEI. This CDR3 has 11 residues.